One and the same sample provided the 5 T cell receptor beta chains below, sequenced in a study of identifying expanded T cells in peripheral blood. Clones were read by immunoSEQ multiplex PCR, and TCRdb kept only the in-frame ones, dropping some. This sample yields around 94,000 clones, of which about 91% are seen a single time; roughly an eighth belongs to the top ten. The sample was blood. The receptors here all came from a person aged 18 to 70 in good health.

This clone was seen only once. The J gene is TRBJ1-3, the V gene TRBV6-1, with 9 bases identical to TRBD1. The CDR3 runs 14 residues. Trimming took 8 bases from V and 1 from J; bases not matched to a gene: 3. Germline V lookup: CDR1 MNHNS, CDR2 SASEGT. The CDR3 spells CASGTGPSGNTIYF. Here the CDR3 DNA reads TGTGCCAGCGGGACAGGGCCTTCTGGAAACACCATATATTTT.

The V gene is TRBV5-8, the J gene TRBJ2-3; D unclear. The CDR3 is made up of 12 amino acids. The ends were cut back, 4 bases at V and 0 bases at J, with 3 bases in the middle. Germline V gene data show CDR1 as SGHTS and CDR2 as YDEGEE. The CDR3 nucleotides are TGTGCCAGCAGCCCGAGCACAGATACGCAGTATTTT. It encodes CASSPSTDTQYF. The full variable domain, in which reference TRBV5-8 and TRBJ2-3 provide the parts outside the CDR3, is EAGVTQSPTHLIKTRGQQATLRCSPISGHTSVYWYQQALGLGLQFLLWYDEGEERNRGNFPPRFSGRQFPNYSSELNVNALELEDSALYLCASSPSTDTQYFGPGTRLTVL.

The chain employs TRBV5-1 and TRBJ2-3; 7 positions match TRBD2. Germline V gives CDR1 SGHRS, CDR2 YFSETQ. V lost 4 bases and J lost 2; bases outside the gene matches: 1. The CDR3 totals 13 residues. CDR3 sequence: CASSGTNTDTQYF. CDR3 nucleotides: TGCGCCAGCAGCGGGACTAACACAGATACGCAGTATTTT.

A single count supports this clone. This chain joins TRBV10-3 and TRBJ2-7, with 7 positions matching TRBD1. Germline loops: CDR1 ENHRY, CDR2 SYGVKD. J lost 1 base, V lost 2 bases, and 8 bases had no gene match. CDR3 length: 16 amino acids. Written as DNA, the CDR3 is TGTGCCATCAGTGAGCGAGACAGGGTACCTTCCTACGAGCAGTACTTC. Protein sequence: CAISERDRVPSYEQYF.

The chain recombines TRBV11-3 with TRBJ2-5, with D uncertain. CDR3 length equals 15 residues. V was clipped by 0 bases and J by 2 bases, with 10 bases between them. CDR1 is SGHNT, CDR2 YENEEA, per germline. DNA for the CDR3: TGTGCCAGCAGCTTAGATATACGGCAGCAAGAGACCCAGTACTTC. The encoded protein is CASSLDIRQQETQYF.